This is a list of T cell receptor beta chains from one sample in a study of blood T cell repertoires in COVID-19. Libraries were prepared by immunoSEQ multiplex PCR; TCRdb keeps only in-frame clonotypes and omits some of them. The sample has roughly 73,000 clones, roughly four fifths seen once. Sequencing used peripheral blood. Source of these receptors: a woman in her seventies with acute or convalescent COVID-19. The CDR3 runs from the conserved cysteine through the conserved F or W. D genes are given only for firm matches. Expanded clones get a size class; other rows say once, few or many, or leave the size out.

>TRBD1|TRBV7-9|15|few|TRBJ1-5
CASSPPGQGNQPQHF
TGTGCCAGCAGCCCACCGGGACAGGGAAATCAGCCCCAGCATTTT
>TRBD1|TRBV2|16|-|TRBJ1-6
CASKRDRLVYNSPLHF
TGTGCCAGCAAGAGGGACAGATTAGTGTATAATTCACCCCTCCACTTT
>TRBD1|TRBV28|13|-|TRBJ1-2
CASRPGQGAGYTF
TGTGCCAGCAGGCCGGGACAGGGAGCTGGCTACACCTTC
>-|TRBV5-1|16|-|TRBJ2-2
CASSLEPRRSTGELFF
TGCGCCAGCAGCTTGGAACCAAGGAGAAGCACCGGGGAGCTGTTTTTT
>-|TRBV5-1|14|-|TRBJ2-1
CASSLGGRYNEQFF
TGCGCCAGCAGCTTGGGAGGGCGCTACAATGAGCAGTTCTTC
>-|TRBV15|18|once|TRBJ2-5
CATSRDTPLTEYQEAQYF
TGTGCCACCAGCAGAGACACCCCCCTGACAGAGTACCAAGAGGCCCAGTACTTC
>-|TRBV19|15|-|TRBJ1-5
CASRADGGLNQPQHF
TGTGCCAGTAGGGCCGACGGAGGCCTCAATCAGCCCCAGCATTTT
>-|TRBV30|13|-|TRBJ1-5
CAWSYSGNQPQHF
TGTGCCTGGAGTTACTCAGGGAATCAGCCCCAGCATTTT
>-|TRBV29-1|14|-|TRBJ1-2
CSVEGAIGLYGYTF
TGCAGCGTTGAAGGCGCTATTGGGCTCTATGGCTACACCTTC
>TRBD1|TRBV6-5|14|-|TRBJ1-2
CASSRDRGDYGYTF
TGTGCCAGCAGTCGGGACAGGGGGGACTATGGCTACACCTTC
>-|TRBV27|16|-|TRBJ1-4
CASSTYLQSTNEKLFF
TGTGCCAGCAGTACCTACCTACAGTCAACTAATGAAAAACTGTTTTTT
>-|TRBV28|15|-|TRBJ1-2
CASSLGAGGDYGYTF
TGTGCCAGCAGTTTAGGGGCAGGTGGGGACTATGGCTACACCTTC
>TRBD2|TRBV5-6|15|-|TRBJ2-7
CASSLSGSGTYEQYF
TGTGCCAGCAGCTTGTCTGGTAGCGGGACATACGAGCAGTACTTC
>TRBD2|TRBV24-1|21|once|TRBJ2-3
CATSVPPGGLAGGASTDTQYF
TGTGCCACCAGTGTTCCTCCAGGGGGCCTAGCGGGAGGAGCTAGCACAGATACGCAGTATTTT
>TRBD2|TRBV19|16|-|TRBJ2-7
CASSMSGVAGPNEQYF
TGTGCCAGTAGTATGTCGGGGGTAGCGGGACCCAACGAGCAGTACTTC
>-|TRBV19|13|-|TRBJ1-2
CASSLTGNYGYTF
TGTGCCAGTAGCCTTACTGGTAACTATGGCTACACCTTC
>-|TRBV7-6|15|-|TRBJ1-5
CASSLGGGKEQPQHF
TGTGCCAGCAGCTTAGGGGGAGGGAAGGAGCAGCCCCAGCATTTT
>TRBD1|TRBV10-1|12|-|TRBJ2-7
CASRDRGHEQYF
TGCGCCAGCAGGGACAGGGGGCACGAGCAGTACTTC
>-|TRBV4-2|13|-|TRBJ1-3
CASSQGTGNTIYF
TGTGCCAGCAGCCAAGGTACTGGAAACACCATATATTTT
>TRBD2|TRBV7-8|16|-|TRBJ2-7
CASSRAWGGSSYEQYF
TGTGCCAGCAGCCGCGCCTGGGGCGGGAGCTCCTACGAGCAGTACTTC
>TRBD1|TRBV18|16|-|TRBJ1-1
CASSTRQGGMNTEAFF
TGTGCCAGCTCAACCAGACAGGGTGGTATGAACACTGAAGCTTTCTTT
>-|TRBV6-1|14|-|TRBJ2-5
CASSEEVGGETQYF
TGTGCCAGCAGTGAGGAGGTGGGCGGAGAGACCCAGTACTTC
>-|TRBV19|13|-|TRBJ1-6
CASNRGRGSPLHF
TGTGCCAGTAACCGGGGGAGGGGATCACCCCTCCACTTT
>-|TRBV13|15|-|TRBJ1-1
CASSLVGGRYTEAFF
TGTGCCAGCAGCTTAGTTGGGGGGAGATACACTGAAGCTTTCTTT
>-|TRBV20-1|14|-|TRBJ2-3
CSASSGSGTDTQYF
TGCAGTGCTAGTTCCGGGTCGGGGACAGATACGCAGTATTTT
>TRBD1|TRBV18|15|-|TRBJ1-1
CASSVRDRRNTEAFF
TGTGCCAGCTCAGTCAGGGACAGACGGAACACTGAAGCTTTCTTT
>-|TRBV29-1|15|-|TRBJ2-7
CSVGPVAGRSSEQYF
TGCAGCGTTGGACCCGTGGCAGGGCGCTCGAGCGAGCAGTACTTC
>TRBD2|TRBV5-1|13|-|TRBJ2-7
CASSLAGEGEQYF
TGCGCCAGCAGCCTAGCGGGAGAGGGCGAGCAGTACTTC
>TRBD1|TRBV7-2|16|-|TRBJ2-2
CASSQRDRANTGELFF
TGTGCCAGCAGCCAGCGGGACAGGGCGAACACCGGGGAGCTGTTTTTT
>-|TRBV10-3|13|-|TRBJ1-4
CAIAREANEKLFF
TGTGCCATCGCGAGGGAGGCTAATGAAAAACTGTTTTTT
>-|TRBV5-4|14|once|TRBJ1-5
CASSLGGGNQPQHF
TGTGCCAGCAGCTTGGGCGGAGGCAATCAGCCCCAGCATTTT
>TRBD2|TRBV4-1|18|-|TRBJ2-1
CASSQAPSGTSSYNEQFF
TGCGCCAGCAGCCAAGCCCCTAGCGGGACCAGCTCCTACAATGAGCAGTTCTTC
>TRBD1|TRBV5-1|14|-|TRBJ1-1
CASRPTGGYTEAFF
TGCGCCAGCAGACCGACAGGGGGTTACACTGAAGCTTTCTTT
>-|TRBV27|14|-|TRBJ1-1
CASSVRPGNTEAFF
TGTGCCAGCAGTGTAAGACCAGGGAACACTGAAGCTTTCTTT
>-|TRBV3-1/TRBV3-2|14|-|TRBJ1-5
CASSSTGSNQPQHF
TGTGCCAGCAGCTCAACAGGGAGCAATCAGCCCCAGCATTTT
>-|TRBV19|16|-|TRBJ2-6
CASSPLGGLRANVLTF
TGTGCCAGTAGTCCCCTGGGGGGATTAAGGGCCAACGTCCTGACTTTC
>TRBD2|TRBV11-2|15|-|TRBJ2-1
CASSSRTSGYNEQFF
TGTGCCAGCAGCTCCAGGACTAGCGGCTACAATGAGCAGTTCTTC
>TRBD1|TRBV15|14|-|TRBJ2-3
CATSRDRVLDTQYF
TGTGCCACCAGTAGGGACAGGGTCTTAGATACGCAGTATTTT
>TRBD1|TRBV28|17|-|TRBJ2-4
CASSPTGAAVAKNIQYF
TGTGCCAGCAGTCCGACAGGGGCCGCTGTAGCCAAAAACATTCAGTACTTC
>-|TRBV12-3/TRBV12-4|13|-|TRBJ1-1
CASSLRDSTEAFF
TGTGCCAGCAGTTTAAGGGACTCCACTGAAGCTTTCTTT
>TRBD1|TRBV10-3|13|few|TRBJ1-1
CAIRDRWGTEAFF
TGTGCCATCAGGGACAGGTGGGGGACTGAAGCTTTCTTT
>TRBD1|TRBV7-6|15|-|TRBJ1-5
CASSLGTGLGQPQHF
TGTGCCAGCAGCTTAGGGACAGGGCTCGGTCAGCCCCAGCATTTT
>-|TRBV7-2|15|-|TRBJ1-5
CASSFKGDSNQPQHF
TGTGCCAGCAGCTTTAAGGGGGATAGCAATCAGCCCCAGCATTTT
>-|TRBV6-4|15|-|TRBJ2-7
CASEESWGGTYEQYF
TGTGCCAGCGAAGAGAGCTGGGGAGGTACCTACGAGCAGTACTTC
>TRBD2|TRBV2|15|-|TRBJ2-7
CASSETLARSYEQYF
TGTGCCAGCAGTGAGACACTAGCGAGATCCTACGAGCAGTACTTC
>TRBD2|TRBV3-1/TRBV3-2|15|-|TRBJ2-2
CASSQGPTSVRELFF
TGTGCCAGCAGCCAAGGACCGACTAGCGTAAGGGAGCTGTTTTTT